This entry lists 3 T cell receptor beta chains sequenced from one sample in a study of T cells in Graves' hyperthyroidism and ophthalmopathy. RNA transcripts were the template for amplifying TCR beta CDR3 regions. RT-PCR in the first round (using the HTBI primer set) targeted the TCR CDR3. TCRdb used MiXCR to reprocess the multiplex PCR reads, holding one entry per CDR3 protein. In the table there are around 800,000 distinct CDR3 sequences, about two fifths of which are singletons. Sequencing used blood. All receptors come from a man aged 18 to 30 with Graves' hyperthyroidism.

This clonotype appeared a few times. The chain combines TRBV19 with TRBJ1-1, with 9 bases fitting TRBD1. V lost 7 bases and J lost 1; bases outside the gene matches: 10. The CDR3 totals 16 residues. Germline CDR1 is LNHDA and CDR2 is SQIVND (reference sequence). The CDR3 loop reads CASIRLDRGSNTEAFF. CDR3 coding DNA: TGTGCCAGTATAAGGTTAGACAGGGGGTCGAACACTGAAGCTTTCTTT.

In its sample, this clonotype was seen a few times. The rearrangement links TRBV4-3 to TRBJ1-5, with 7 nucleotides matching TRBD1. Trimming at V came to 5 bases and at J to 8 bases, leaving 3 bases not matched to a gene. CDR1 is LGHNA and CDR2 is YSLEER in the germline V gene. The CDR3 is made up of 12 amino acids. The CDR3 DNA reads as TGCGCCAGCAGCTTTACAGGGGAGCCCCAGCATTTT. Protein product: CASSFTGEPQHF.

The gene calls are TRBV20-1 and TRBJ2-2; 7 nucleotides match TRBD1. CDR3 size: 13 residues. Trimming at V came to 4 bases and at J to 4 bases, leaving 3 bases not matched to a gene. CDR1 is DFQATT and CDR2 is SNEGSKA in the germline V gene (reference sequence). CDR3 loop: CSATNRGTGELFF. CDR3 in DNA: TGCAGTGCTACCAACAGGGGCACCGGGGAGCTGTTTTTT.